A single sample gave rise to the 7 T cell receptor beta chains below, sequenced in a study of PD-1 blockade in classical Hodgkin lymphoma. Patients all relapsed after autologous stem cell transplantation, and there was variation in brentuximab vedotin exposure. Here immunoSEQ multiplex PCR was the method, and the copy in TCRdb shows in-frame clones only, minus some. The sample holds some 19,000 clones; 70% to 80% are singletons and the top ten take about 41%. The input for sequencing was peripheral blood mononuclear cells (PBMCs), taken before the second cycle of nivolumab. The receptors come from a human donor with classical Hodgkin lymphoma.

The chain links TRBV19 to TRBJ1-5; D is perhaps TRBD1 (5 bases). Trimming removed 0 bases at V and 2 bases at J, with 14 bases between. The CDR3 length is 17 residues. In germline, CDR1 is LNHDA, CDR2 SQIVND (reference sequence). CDR3 amino acids: CASSIDPSGPRNQPQHF. Written as DNA, the CDR3 is TGTGCCAGTAGTATAGATCCTTCGGGACCGCGCAATCAGCCCCAGCATTTT.

The V call is TRBV9, the J call TRBJ2-5; D gene uncertain. Per the germline V gene, CDR1 is SGDLS and CDR2 is YYNGEE. The ends were cut back, 1 base at V and 5 bases at J, with 15 bases in the middle. This CDR3 contains 15 residues. CDR3 sequence: CASSVRDGLGETQYF. The CDR3 bases are TGTGCCAGCAGCGTACGCGACGGCCTGGGGGAGACCCAGTACTTC.

V gene TRBV11-1 combines with J gene TRBJ1-1, with D perhaps matching TRBD1 (6 bases). Germline V lookup: CDR1 SGHAT, CDR2 FQDESV (reference sequence). CDR3 length: 12 amino acids. With 3 bases removed from V and 8 bases from J, the gap between germline ends came to 10 bases. For the CDR3, the DNA is TGTGCCAGCAGCTTTAACAGGGCCGAAGCTTTCTTT. It yields the protein CASSFNRAEAFF.

The rearrangement uses TRBV5-6 and TRBJ2-7, with 7 bases identical to TRBD1. CDR1 SGHDT and CDR2 YYEEEE come from the germline V gene. The J segment lost 5 bases and the V segment lost 4 bases, leaving 15 bases of the junction unmatched. This CDR3 is built from 16 residues. CDR3 DNA sequence: TGTGCCAGCAGCCCCCTAATAGATAACAGGGGTAACGAGCAGTACTTC. It translates to CASSPLIDNRGNEQYF.

This chain connects TRBV19 to TRBJ2-1; D is possibly TRBD1 or TRBD2 (6 bases each). The CDR3 has 15 amino acids. Trimming stripped 1 base from V and 7 bases from J, with 14 bases between. Germline-derived CDR1 and CDR2 are LNHDA and SQIVND (reference sequence). The CDR3 DNA reads as TGTGCCAGTAGTATAGCTGCGGGAAGGGGGAATGAGCAGTTCTTC. This translates into CASSIAAGRGNEQFF.

This chain joins TRBV27 and TRBJ1-5; D not resolved. The germline CDR1 and CDR2 sequences are MNHEY and SMNVEV (reference sequence). The CDR3 runs to 13 residues. The ends were cut back, 2 bases at V and 7 bases at J, with 9 bases in the middle. The CDR3 here is CASSLEVGQPQHF. The DNA of the CDR3 is TGTGCCAGCAGTTTAGAGGTTGGCCAGCCCCAGCATTTT.

V usage is TRBV7-2 and J usage is TRBJ2-2; tentatively, D is TRBD2 (6 bases). CDR1 is SGHTA and CDR2 is FQGNSA in the germline V gene. V shed 2 bases and J shed 5 bases, with 15 bases lying between them. This CDR3 is built from 16 residues. The CDR3, as DNA: TGTGCCAGCAGCTTATCGGAACTAGCTTGGACCGGGGAGCTGTTTTTT. Residues: CASSLSELAWTGELFF.